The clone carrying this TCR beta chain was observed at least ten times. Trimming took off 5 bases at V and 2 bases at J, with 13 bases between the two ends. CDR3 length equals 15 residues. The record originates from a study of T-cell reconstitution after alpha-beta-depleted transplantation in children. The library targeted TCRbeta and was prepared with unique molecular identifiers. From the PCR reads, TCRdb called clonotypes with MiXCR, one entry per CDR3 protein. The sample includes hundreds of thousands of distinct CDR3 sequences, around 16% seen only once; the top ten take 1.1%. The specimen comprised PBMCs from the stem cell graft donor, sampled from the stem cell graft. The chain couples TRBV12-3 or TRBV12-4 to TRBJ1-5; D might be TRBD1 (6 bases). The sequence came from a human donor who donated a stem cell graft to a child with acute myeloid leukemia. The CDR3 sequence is CASSLFSGGNQPQHF. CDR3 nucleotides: TGTGCCAGCAGTCTTTTCTCAGGGGGCAATCAGCCCCAGCATTTT.